This passage covers 16 T cell receptor beta chains from one sample sequenced in a study of OX40 agonist ivuxolimab in advanced cancers. TCRdb's copy holds only in-frame clones and misses some; the assay was immunoSEQ multiplex PCR. The data contain around 15,000 clones, roughly 77% of them singletons. Sample: CD4+ or CD8+ T cells sorted from blood, taken in a trial of the OX40 agonist ivuxolimab. Receptors originate from an adult with an advanced solid tumor such as melanoma, head and neck, liver or kidney cancer.

This clone qualifies as medium-sized. The chain joins TRBV7-6 to TRBJ2-5; D is unresolved. CDR1 and CDR2 (germline): SGHVS, FNYEAQ. V was trimmed by 5 bases and J by 5 bases, leaving 12 bases between them. The length of the CDR3 is 13 residues. CDR3 DNA sequence: TGTGCCAGCAGCGCGGACGTGATGGAGACCCAGTACTTC. Its protein product is CASSADVMETQYF.

The J gene is TRBJ2-3, the V gene TRBV9, with D unresolved. The V and J ends lost 4 bases and 4 bases respectively, with 16 bases between them. Germline lookup yields CDR1 SGDLS and CDR2 YYNGEE. The CDR3 is 15 residues long. The CDR3: CASSLNIQAPDTQYF. DNA for the CDR3: TGTGCCAGCAGCCTGAACATCCAGGCCCCAGATACGCAGTATTTT.

The rearrangement joins TRBV28 to TRBJ2-5; D is unclear. Germline assignment: CDR1 MDHEN and CDR2 SYDVKM. V was pared by 3 bases and J by 3 bases, with 8 bases between. The length of the CDR3 is 13 residues. This CDR3 reads CASSFGGEETQYF. The CDR3 DNA sequence: TGTGCCAGCAGTTTCGGCGGTGAAGAGACCCAGTACTTC.

This chain uses TRBV7-6 with TRBJ1-1; perhaps TRBD1 as D (5 bases). From germline, CDR1 is SGHVS and CDR2 FNYEAQ. The CDR3 loop spans 15 amino acids. Trimming removed 1 base at V and 3 bases at J, with 12 bases between. Here the CDR3 reads CASSLEALGDTEAFF. CDR3 DNA: TGTGCCAGCAGCTTAGAGGCCCTGGGGGACACTGAAGCTTTCTTT.

This chain connects TRBV29-1 to TRBJ1-2; D gene ambiguous. The CDR3 sequence is 11 residues long. V lost 4 bases and J lost 8, with 11 bases in between. The germline V gene has CDR1 SQVTM and CDR2 ANQGSEA. This CDR3 is CSVGETVGYTF. In DNA form, the CDR3 reads TGCAGCGTTGGAGAAACGGTCGGCTACACCTTC.

This clone was seen once. V usage is TRBV9 and J usage is TRBJ1-5; 7 bases are shared with TRBD1. This CDR3 is built from 14 residues. CDR1 and CDR2 (germline): SGDLS, YYNGEE. V was pared by 4 bases and J by 4 bases, with 5 bases of the junction left unmatched. DNA of the CDR3: TGTGCCAGCAGCCCCGGGACAGAGAATCAGCCCCAGCATTTT. This codes for CASSPGTENQPQHF.

This chain connects TRBV18 to TRBJ2-1; TRBD2 is a possible D gene (6 bases). This CDR3 region has 12 residues. Germline V CDR1 and CDR2: KGHSH, LQKENI. V dropped 5 bases and J dropped 9 bases, with 11 bases sitting between them. CDR3 sequence (DNA): TGTGCCAGCTCAGTACCGGGAGTTGAGCAGTTCTTC. As protein: CASSVPGVEQFF.

CDR3: CASSFQGPPGADTQYF. The CDR3 coding sequence is TGTGCCAGCAGTTTTCAGGGACCGCCGGGGGCAGATACGCAGTATTTT. The chain employs TRBV7-3 and TRBJ2-3; perhaps TRBD2 as D (6 bases). Germline V CDR1 and CDR2: SGHTA, FQGTGA. Trimming stripped 6 bases from V and 4 bases from J, with 20 bases between. The CDR3 spans 16 residues. Looking up the rest from reference TRBV7-3 and TRBJ2-3 gives the full variable domain: GAGVSQTPSNKVTEKGKYVELRCDPISGHTALYWYRQSLGQGPEFLIYFQGTGAADDSGLPNDRFFAVRPEGSVSTLKIQRTERGDSAVYLCASSFQGPPGADTQYFGPGTRLTVL.

The chain couples TRBV7-3 to TRBJ2-1, with unresolved D. CDR1 and CDR2 from the germline V gene are SGHTA and FQGTGA. The V end lost 0 bases, the J end lost 0 bases, and 9 bases lay between the germline ends. This CDR3 contains 16 residues. CDR3 sequence reads: CASSLTARSSYNEQFF. Here the CDR3 DNA reads TGTGCCAGCAGCTTAACGGCGCGGAGCTCCTACAATGAGCAGTTCTTC.

CDR3 sequence: CASSERANNEQFF. The CDR3, as DNA: TGTGCCAGCAGCGAGCGGGCGAACAATGAGCAGTTCTTC. The V and J genes are TRBV11-2 and TRBJ2-1, with D perhaps matching TRBD2 (6 bases). Trimming left V 5 bases short and J 5 bases short, with 10 bases between. Germline-derived CDR1 and CDR2 are SGHAT and FQNNGV. The CDR3 is made up of 13 amino acids.

This chain joins TRBV10-3 and TRBJ1-5; D remains ambiguous. The CDR3 totals 12 residues. Germline lookup yields CDR1 ENHRY and CDR2 SYGVKD. Trimming removed 2 bases at V and 2 bases at J, with 1 base between. The CDR3 DNA is TGTGCCATCAGTGAGGGCAATCAGCCCCAGCATTTT. Protein: CAISEGNQPQHF.

The chain couples TRBV6-4 to TRBJ2-1, with no clear D. The CDR3 extends over 13 amino acids. Germline V gene lookup returns CDR1 MRHNA and CDR2 SNTAGT. Trimming took 0 bases from V and 5 from J, leaving 5 bases between them. The CDR3 DNA sequence: TGTGCCAGCAGTGACTCGGATCACAATGAGCAGTTCTTC. Protein: CASSDSDHNEQFF.

The J gene is TRBJ2-7, the V gene TRBV30; D may be TRBD1 or TRBD2 (6 bases each). The CDR3 runs 12 residues. Trimming pared 5 bases from V and 5 bases from J, leaving 13 bases between. The germline gives CDR1 GTSNPN, CDR2 SVGIG (reference sequence). The CDR3 loop reads CAWGTGADEQYF. CDR3 bases: TGTGCCTGGGGGACGGGGGCCGACGAGCAGTACTTC.

V gene TRBV6-5 combines with J gene TRBJ2-1; tentatively, D is TRBD2 (5 bases). Germline V gene sequence: CDR1 MNHEY, CDR2 SVGAGI. The length of the CDR3 is 14 residues. The V end lost 5 bases, the J end lost 2 bases, and 10 bases lay between the germline ends. The DNA for the CDR3 is TGTGCCAGCAGTAGCGTCGGGACCTACAATGAGCAGTTCTTC. Its protein product is CASSSVGTYNEQFF.

The chain carries TRBV5-1 and TRBJ2-1, with 7 positions matching TRBD1. The CDR3 totals 14 residues. The junction had 3 bases not matched to a gene; V was cut back by 4 bases and J by 2 bases. Germline lookup yields CDR1 SGHRS and CDR2 YFSETQ. CDR3 amino acids: CASSADRAYNEQFF. Here the CDR3 DNA reads TGCGCCAGCAGCGCCGACAGGGCCTACAATGAGCAGTTCTTC. The full variable domain, its missing parts supplied by reference TRBV5-1 and TRBJ2-1, is KAGVTQTPRYLIKTRGQQVTLSCSPISGHRSVSWYQQTPGQGLQFLFEYFSETQRNKGNFPGRFSGRQFSNSRSEMNVSTLELGDSALYLCASSADRAYNEQFFGPGTRLTVL.

This chain uses TRBV29-1 with TRBJ1-4; no firm D call. The CDR3 consists of 12 residues. V was shortened by 8 bases and J by 7 bases, with 14 bases between the two germline ends. Looked up from germline, CDR1 is SQVTM and CDR2 is ANQGSEA. Here the CDR3 reads CSLKLDGEKLFF. The CDR3 DNA is TGCAGCTTAAAGTTGGACGGTGAAAAACTGTTTTTT.